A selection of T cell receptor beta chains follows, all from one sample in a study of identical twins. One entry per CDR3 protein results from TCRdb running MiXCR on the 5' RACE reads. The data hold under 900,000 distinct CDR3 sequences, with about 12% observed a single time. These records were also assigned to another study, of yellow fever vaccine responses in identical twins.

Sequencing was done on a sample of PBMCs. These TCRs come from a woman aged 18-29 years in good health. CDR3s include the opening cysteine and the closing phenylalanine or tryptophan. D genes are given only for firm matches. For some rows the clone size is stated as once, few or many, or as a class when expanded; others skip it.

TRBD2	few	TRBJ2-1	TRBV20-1	TGCAGTGCCCCGACTAGCGAGTACAATGAGCAGTTCTTC	CSAPTSEYNEQFF
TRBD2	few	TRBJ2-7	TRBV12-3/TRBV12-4	TGTGCCAGCAGTTGGATAGCGGGAGAGACGTACGAGCAGTACTTC	CASSWIAGETYEQYF
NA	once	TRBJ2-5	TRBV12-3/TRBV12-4	TGTGCCAGCAGTTTGGAGTGGGCTAGCAGCTACCAAGAGACCCAGTACTTC	CASSLEWASSYQETQYF
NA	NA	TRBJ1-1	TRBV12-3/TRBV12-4	TGTGCCAGCAGTTTAGAGTCAGGGGACTGGAACACTGAAGCTTTCTTT	CASSLESGDWNTEAFF
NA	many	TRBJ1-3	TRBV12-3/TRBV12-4	TGTGCCAGCAGTTTAGGTGCTGGGGCCCTCTCTGGAAACACCATATATTTT	CASSLGAGALSGNTIYF
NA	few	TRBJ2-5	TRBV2	TGTGCCAGCAGTGATCCGGGTCTCCACCAAGAGACCCAGTACTTC	CASSDPGLHQETQYF
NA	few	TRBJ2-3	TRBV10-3	TGTGCCATCAGTGATTTTAGCGGTTTGAGCACAGATACGCAGTATTTT	CAISDFSGLSTDTQYF
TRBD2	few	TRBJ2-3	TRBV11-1	TGTGCCAGCAGTACACGGCGGGGGGGCGTAACTAGCACAGATACGCAGTATTTT	CASSTRRGGVTSTDTQYF
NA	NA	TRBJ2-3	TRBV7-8	TGTGCCAGCAGCTTATCCTCGGGGCCCGATACGCAGTATTTT	CASSLSSGPDTQYF
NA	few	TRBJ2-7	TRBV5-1	TGCGCCAGCAGCTTGGAACCCGGGACAACTTACGAGCAGTACTTC	CASSLEPGTTYEQYF
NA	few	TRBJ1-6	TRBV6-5	TGTGCCAGCAGCTATTATGACAGTAATTCACCCCTCCACTTT	CASSYYDSNSPLHF
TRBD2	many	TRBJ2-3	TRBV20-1	TGCAGTGCACCAACTAGCGGTAGCACAGATACGCAGTATTTT	CSAPTSGSTDTQYF
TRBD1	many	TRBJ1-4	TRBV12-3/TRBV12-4	TGTGCCAGCAGTCAGGACAGGGTAACTGAAAAACTGTTTTTT	CASSQDRVTEKLFF
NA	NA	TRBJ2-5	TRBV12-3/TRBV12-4	TGTGCCAGCAGTTTGTATTCGGCAGCCGGAGAGACCCAGTACTTC	CASSLYSAAGETQYF
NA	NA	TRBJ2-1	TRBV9	TGTGCCAGCAGCGTAGAGGGAGCGGCTAATGAGCAGTTCTTC	CASSVEGAANEQFF
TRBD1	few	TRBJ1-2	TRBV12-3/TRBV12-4	TGTGCCAGCAGTCGACAGGGACAGGATGGCTACACCTTC	CASSRQGQDGYTF
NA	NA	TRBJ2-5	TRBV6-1	TGTGCCAGCAGTGAAGGGGGGGACAGATACCAAGAGACCCAGTACTTC	CASSEGGDRYQETQYF
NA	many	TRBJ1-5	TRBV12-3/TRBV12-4	TGTGCCAGCAGTCCAGGGTCCGCCATTCAGCCCCAGCATTTT	CASSPGSAIQPQHF
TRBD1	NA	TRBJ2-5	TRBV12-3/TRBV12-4	TGTGCCAGCAGGCGCCAGACAGGGGAACAGTTAGGGACCCAGTACTTC	CASRRQTGEQLGTQYF
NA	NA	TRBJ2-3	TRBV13	TGTGCCAGCAGCTGGAAGGGGGGACGCACAGATACGCAGTATTTT	CASSWKGGRTDTQYF
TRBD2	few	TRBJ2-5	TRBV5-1	TGCGCCAGCAGCTCCCTTAATCGGGGGACTATCCAAGAGACCCAGTACTTC	CASSSLNRGTIQETQYF
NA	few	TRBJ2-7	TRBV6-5	TGTGCCAGCAGTTATACCAGGGGAACCTACGAGCAGTACTTC	CASSYTRGTYEQYF
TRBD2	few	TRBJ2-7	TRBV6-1	TGTGCCAGCAGTGCCGGGACTAGCGGGAGCCACGAGCAGTACTTC	CASSAGTSGSHEQYF
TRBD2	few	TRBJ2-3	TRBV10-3	TGTGCCATCAGTGAGGGACTAGCGGGAGTCTCTACTAGCACAGATACGCAGTATTTT	CAISEGLAGVSTSTDTQYF
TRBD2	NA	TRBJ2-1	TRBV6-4	TGTGCCAGCAGGCGACTAGCGGGGGTCTATGAGCAGTTCTTC	CASRRLAGVYEQFF
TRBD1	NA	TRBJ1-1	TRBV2	TGTGCCAGCAGCCAAACGACAGGGGCTGAAGCTTTCTTT	CASSQTTGAEAFF
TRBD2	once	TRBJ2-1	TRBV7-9	TGTGCCAGCAGCGGACTTAGCGGGAGGACCTACAATGAGCAGTTCTTC	CASSGLSGRTYNEQFF
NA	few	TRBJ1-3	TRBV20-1	TGCAGTGCTAGAGATGAAAACTCTGGAAACACCATATATTTT	CSARDENSGNTIYF
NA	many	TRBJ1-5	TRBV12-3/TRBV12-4	TGTGCCAGCTCCAGCAGTTTAGGGCCCCAGCATTTT	CASSSSLGPQHF
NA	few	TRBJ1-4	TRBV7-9	TGTGCCAGCAGCCCCGGTAGAACGACAACTAATGAAAAACTGTTTTTT	CASSPGRTTTNEKLFF
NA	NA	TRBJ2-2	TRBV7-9	TGTGCCAGCAGCTTATCTGCGAATTCTCTTAACACCGGGGAGCTGTTTTTT	CASSLSANSLNTGELFF
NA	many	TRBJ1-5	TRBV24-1	TGTGCCACCAGTGATTTGAGCAATCAGCCCCAGCATTTT	CATSDLSNQPQHF
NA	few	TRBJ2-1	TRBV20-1	TGCAGTGCTAGAGGTACGAGCGACGATGAGCAGTTCTTC	CSARGTSDDEQFF
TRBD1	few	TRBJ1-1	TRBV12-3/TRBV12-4	TGTGCCAGCAGTGTACAGGGGGCCGACACTGAAGCTTTCTTT	CASSVQGADTEAFF
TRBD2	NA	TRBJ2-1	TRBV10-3	TGTGCCATCAGTGAGTCGGGACTAGCGGGCAATGAGCAGTTCTTC	CAISESGLAGNEQFF
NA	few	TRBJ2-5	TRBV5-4	TGTGCCAGCAGCCACAAATCCGGCGGGGAGACCCAGTACTTC	CASSHKSGGETQYF
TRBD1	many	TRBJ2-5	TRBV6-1	TGTGCCAGCAGTCGCGGGACAGGGGAGACCCAGTACTTC	CASSRGTGETQYF
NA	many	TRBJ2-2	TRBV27	TGTGCCAGCAGCCACACCGGGGAGCTGTTTTTT	CASSHTGELFF
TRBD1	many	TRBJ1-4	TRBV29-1	TGCAGCGTGCGCAGGGGGCAACCTAATGAAAAACTGTTTTTT	CSVRRGQPNEKLFF
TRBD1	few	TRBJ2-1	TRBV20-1	TGCAGTGCCGACAGGGTGAATGAGCAGTTCTTC	CSADRVNEQFF
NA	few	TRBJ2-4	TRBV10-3	TGTGCCACTACGGATAAAGACCTAGCCAAAAACATTCAGTACTTC	CATTDKDLAKNIQYF
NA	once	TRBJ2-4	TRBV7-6	TGTGCCAGCAGCCCAGCCGAGGCCAAAAACATTCAGTACTTC	CASSPAEAKNIQYF
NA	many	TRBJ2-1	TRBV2	TGTGCCAGCAACCCCTACGTGTCAGGGCGTATGGATGAGCAGTTCTTC	CASNPYVSGRMDEQFF
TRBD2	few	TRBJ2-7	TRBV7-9	TGTGCCAGCAGCCCGGGACTAGCGGGAGTATTGATCTACGAGCAGTACTTC	CASSPGLAGVLIYEQYF
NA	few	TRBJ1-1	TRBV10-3	TGTGCCATCAGTGGAAGGGGTATGAACACTGAAGCTTTCTTT	CAISGRGMNTEAFF
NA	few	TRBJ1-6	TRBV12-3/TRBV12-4	TGTGCCAGCAGTTTTTGGGGTTCACCCCTCCACTTT	CASSFWGSPLHF
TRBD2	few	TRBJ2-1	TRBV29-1	TGCAGCGTCGGACAGATTAGCGGGGGGTACAATGAGCAGTTCTTC	CSVGQISGGYNEQFF
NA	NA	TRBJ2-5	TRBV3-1	TGTGCCAGCAGCCGAACACGTGCTGGAGTAGGAGAGACCCAGTACTTC	CASSRTRAGVGETQYF